The rows below give T cell receptor beta chains drawn from one sample of a study of vaccination and CD4 T cells after COVID-19. For these receptors, no antigen is known. TCRdb re-called the PCR reads with MiXCR, one entry per CDR3 protein. The table has 13,000 or so distinct CDR3 sequences, about two fifths seen once. The sequenced material came from CD4+ T cells from blood, cultured in vitro. The receptors here all came from a human donor who had recovered from COVID-19. CDR3s include the opening cysteine and the closing phenylalanine or tryptophan. The D gene is left open where the match is weak. A clone size is listed for some rows: how often the clone was seen (once, few, many), or a class if it is expanded.

J: TRBJ1-3
V: TRBV2
D: -
size: -
CDR3: CASRPGQSGNTIYF
DNA: TGTGCCAGCAGACCTGGACAGTCTGGAAACACCATATATTTT

J: TRBJ1-1
V: TRBV12-3/TRBV12-4
D: -
size: -
CDR3: CASTSGGEAFF
DNA: TGTGCCAGCACCTCTGGGGGTGAAGCTTTCTTT

J: TRBJ2-2
V: TRBV27
D: -
size: -
CDR3: CASSLDRFTGELFF
DNA: TGTGCCAGCAGCTTAGACAGGTTCACCGGGGAGCTGTTTTTT

J: TRBJ1-1
V: TRBV24-1
D: TRBD1
size: few
CDR3: CATSDPGTGNTEAFF
DNA: TGTGCCACCAGTGACCCTGGGACAGGGAACACTGAAGCTTTCTTT

J: TRBJ2-7
V: TRBV20-1
D: -
size: few
CDR3: CSASRQGAWAYEQYF
DNA: TGCAGTGCTAGCAGGCAAGGGGCTTGGGCTTACGAGCAGTACTTC

J: TRBJ1-5
V: TRBV7-8
D: TRBD1
size: -
CDR3: CASSYDREGQPQHF
DNA: TGTGCCAGCAGCTATGACAGGGAAGGTCAGCCCCAGCATTTT

J: TRBJ2-1
V: TRBV7-3
D: TRBD2
size: -
CDR3: CASSLGLAGNNEQFF
DNA: TGTGCCAGCAGCTTGGGGCTAGCGGGAAACAATGAGCAGTTCTTC

J: TRBJ1-2
V: TRBV19
D: -
size: -
CDR3: CASKRTADYGYTF
DNA: TGTGCCAGTAAACGGACAGCCGACTATGGCTACACCTTC

J: TRBJ1-5
V: TRBV6-5
D: -
size: -
CDR3: CASSSQRDQPQHF
DNA: TGTGCCAGCAGTTCCCAAAGGGATCAGCCCCAGCATTTT

J: TRBJ2-2
V: TRBV7-2
D: TRBD1
size: -
CDR3: CASSSGTGFGELFF
DNA: TGTGCCAGCAGCTCCGGGACAGGGTTTGGGGAGCTGTTTTTT

J: TRBJ2-5
V: TRBV6-5
D: TRBD1
size: few
CDR3: CASSYTGGVVETQYF
DNA: TGTGCCAGCAGTTACACAGGGGGCGTCGTAGAGACCCAGTACTTC

J: TRBJ2-1
V: TRBV15
D: TRBD2
size: -
CDR3: CATSRGRGSSYNEQFF
DNA: TGTGCCACCAGCAGAGGGCGGGGGAGCTCCTACAATGAGCAGTTCTTC

J: TRBJ2-7
V: TRBV27
D: TRBD2
size: -
CDR3: CASRRRLAGRYEQYF
DNA: TGTGCCAGCAGGCGGAGACTAGCGGGACGCTACGAGCAGTACTTC

J: TRBJ2-3
V: TRBV24-1
D: TRBD2
size: few
CDR3: CATSVTSGLHGDTQYF
DNA: TGTGCCACCAGTGTGACTAGCGGGCTCCACGGGGATACGCAGTATTTT

J: TRBJ2-2
V: TRBV20-1
D: TRBD2
size: -
CDR3: CSASFGLAGITGELFF
DNA: TGCAGTGCTAGTTTCGGGCTAGCGGGTATAACCGGGGAGCTGTTTTTT

J: TRBJ2-3
V: TRBV7-7
D: -
size: -
CDR3: CASSLDSRTGNTQYF
DNA: TGTGCTAGCAGCTTGGACAGCCGTACTGGAAATACGCAGTATTTT

J: TRBJ1-5
V: TRBV27
D: -
size: -
CDR3: CASSPSRDTSQPQHF
DNA: TGTGCCAGCAGCCCGTCCCGGGACACTTCCCAGCCCCAGCATTTT

J: TRBJ2-7
V: TRBV20-1
D: TRBD1
size: -
CDR3: CSAPPGGIAYEQYF
DNA: TGCAGTGCACCCCCAGGGGGCATAGCCTACGAGCAGTACTTC

J: TRBJ2-7
V: TRBV20-1
D: -
size: few
CDR3: CSLGQTYEQYF
DNA: TGCAGCCTAGGACAGACCTACGAGCAGTACTTC

J: TRBJ2-1
V: TRBV7-2
D: -
size: -
CDR3: CASSINNEQFF
DNA: TGTGCCAGCAGCATCAACAATGAGCAGTTCTTC

J: TRBJ2-1
V: TRBV5-1
D: TRBD2
size: -
CDR3: CASSSGLAGRSYNEQFF
DNA: TGCGCCAGCAGCTCCGGACTAGCGGGCCGCTCCTACAATGAGCAGTTCTTC

J: TRBJ2-3
V: TRBV24-1
D: TRBD2
size: few
CDR3: CATGTSDFSDTQYF
DNA: TGTGCCACCGGGACTAGCGATTTCTCTGATACGCAGTATTTT

J: TRBJ1-1
V: TRBV11-1
D: TRBD1
size: medium-sized
CDR3: CASSFTGDTEAFF
DNA: TGTGCCAGCAGCTTTACAGGGGACACTGAAGCTTTCTTT

J: TRBJ2-7
V: TRBV7-3
D: -
size: few
CDR3: CASSLLGEENEQYF
DNA: TGTGCCAGCAGCTTGTTAGGGGAAGAGAACGAGCAGTACTTC

J: TRBJ1-1
V: TRBV30
D: TRBD1
size: few
CDR3: CAYRGPNTEAFF
DNA: TGTGCTTACAGGGGCCCGAACACTGAAGCTTTCTTT

J: TRBJ1-1
V: TRBV19
D: TRBD1
size: few
CDR3: CASSRGQSHAFF
DNA: TGTGCCAGTAGTAGGGGACAGTCGCACGCTTTCTTT

J: TRBJ1-6
V: TRBV5-1
D: TRBD1
size: once
CDR3: CASSFTGQGDSPLHF
DNA: TGCGCCAGCAGCTTTACTGGACAGGGGGATTCACCCCTCCACTTT

J: TRBJ2-2
V: TRBV4-1
D: -
size: few
CDR3: CASSQDFRGDRAGELFF
DNA: TGCGCCAGCAGCCAAGATTTCAGGGGGGATCGGGCCGGGGAGCTGTTTTTT

J: TRBJ1-2
V: TRBV18
D: TRBD1
size: -
CDR3: CASSPRGQGLNGYTF
DNA: TGTGCCAGCTCACCACGGGGACAGGGACTGAATGGCTACACCTTC

J: TRBJ1-1
V: TRBV12-5
D: TRBD1
size: -
CDR3: CASGGGTGFGHAEAFF
DNA: TGTGCTAGTGGTGGGGGGACAGGGTTTGGGCATGCTGAAGCTTTCTTT

J: TRBJ1-5
V: TRBV30
D: -
size: -
CDR3: CAWSVLGHYQPQHF
DNA: TGTGCCTGGAGTGTACTAGGGCATTATCAGCCCCAGCATTTT

J: TRBJ1-5
V: TRBV4-1
D: TRBD1
size: -
CDR3: CASSQGLITGGLNQPQHF
DNA: TGCGCCAGCAGCCAAGGCCTAATCACAGGGGGTCTCAATCAGCCCCAGCATTTT

J: TRBJ1-6
V: TRBV3-1
D: -
size: -
CDR3: CASSQGSVSPLHF
DNA: TGTGCCAGCAGCCAAGGTTCGGTTTCACCCCTCCACTTT

J: TRBJ1-1
V: TRBV20-1
D: -
size: -
CDR3: CSARGSASGGTEAFF
DNA: TGCAGTGCTAGAGGGTCAGCCTCCGGAGGCACTGAAGCTTTCTTT

J: TRBJ2-1
V: TRBV9
D: TRBD2
size: -
CDR3: CASSVTSGSLEQFF
DNA: TGTGCCAGCAGCGTAACTAGCGGCTCGCTCGAGCAGTTCTTC

J: TRBJ1-6
V: TRBV20-1
D: TRBD1
size: few
CDR3: CSARGRTGVFRTPLHF
DNA: TGCAGTGCTAGAGGTCGGACAGGGGTATTCAGGACACCCCTCCACTTT

J: TRBJ1-4
V: TRBV6-1
D: -
size: -
CDR3: CASSGIKQGEREKLFF
DNA: TGTGCCAGCAGTGGGATTAAACAGGGAGAACGGGAAAAACTGTTTTTT

J: TRBJ1-1
V: TRBV12-3/TRBV12-4
D: -
size: -
CDR3: CASSLAPGNTEAFF
DNA: TGTGCCAGCAGTTTGGCTCCAGGGAACACTGAAGCTTTCTTT

J: TRBJ1-1
V: TRBV5-1
D: -
size: -
CDR3: CASSLAVSAQEAFF
DNA: TGCGCCAGCAGCTTGGCCGTTTCGGCGCAGGAAGCTTTCTTT

J: TRBJ1-2
V: TRBV10-3
D: TRBD1
size: -
CDR3: CAISDDRGDYGYTF
DNA: TGTGCCATCAGTGATGACAGGGGGGACTATGGCTACACCTTC

J: TRBJ2-7
V: TRBV10-2
D: TRBD1
size: -
CDR3: CASSDRGQGSYEQYF
DNA: TGCGCCAGCAGTGACAGGGGACAGGGCTCCTACGAGCAGTACTTC

J: TRBJ1-1
V: TRBV12-3/TRBV12-4
D: -
size: -
CDR3: CASSFQATNTEAFF
DNA: TGTGCCAGCAGTTTTCAAGCGACGAACACTGAAGCTTTCTTT

J: TRBJ1-6
V: TRBV9
D: TRBD1
size: few
CDR3: CASSRTGDNSPLHF
DNA: TGTGCCAGCAGCCGTACAGGGGATAATTCACCCCTCCACTTT

J: TRBJ2-1
V: TRBV5-1
D: -
size: once
CDR3: CASSLGGSYNEQFF
DNA: TGCGCCAGCAGCTTGGGAGGGTCCTACAATGAGCAGTTCTTC

J: TRBJ1-4
V: TRBV20-1
D: -
size: few
CDR3: CSARDWAGDEKLFF
DNA: TGCAGTGCTAGAGATTGGGCAGGCGATGAAAAACTGTTTTTT